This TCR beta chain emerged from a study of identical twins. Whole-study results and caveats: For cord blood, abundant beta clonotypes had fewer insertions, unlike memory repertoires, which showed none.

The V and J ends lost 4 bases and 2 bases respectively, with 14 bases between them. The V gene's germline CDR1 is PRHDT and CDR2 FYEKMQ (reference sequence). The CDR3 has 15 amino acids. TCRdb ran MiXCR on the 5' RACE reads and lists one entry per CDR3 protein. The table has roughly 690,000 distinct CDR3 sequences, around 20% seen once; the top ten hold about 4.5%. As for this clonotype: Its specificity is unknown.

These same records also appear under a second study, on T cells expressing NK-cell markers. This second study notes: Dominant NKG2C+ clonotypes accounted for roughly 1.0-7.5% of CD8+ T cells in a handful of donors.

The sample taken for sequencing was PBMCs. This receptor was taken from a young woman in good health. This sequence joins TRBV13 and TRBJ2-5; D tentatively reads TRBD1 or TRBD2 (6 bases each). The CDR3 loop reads CASSSGARRQETQYF. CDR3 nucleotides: TGTGCCAGCAGCTCGGGGGCGCGTAGGCAAGAGACCCAGTACTTC. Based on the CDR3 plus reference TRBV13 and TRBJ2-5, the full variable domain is AAGVIQSPRHLIKEKRETATLKCYPIPRHDTVYWYQQGPGQDPQFLISFYEKMQSDKGSIPDRFSAQQFSDYHSELNMSSLELGDSALYFCASSSGARRQETQYFGPGTRLLVL.